This T cell receptor (beta chain) was sequenced during a study of blood T cell repertoires in COVID-19. Looking at the study overall: The United States, Italy and Spain provided the acute and convalescent COVID-19 samples. PBMCs, B-cell-depleted T cells, or T cells provided the cDNA or gDNA that made up the material.

Authors' processing steps: The authors estimated nucleated cell counts from reference gene primer amplification. The table came from immunoSEQ multiplex PCR; TCRdb's copy has only in-frame clones and leaves some out. Clone size and V and J calls were adopted from that table, with D and trimming inferred from the DNA. In the table there are 150,000 or so clones, 85% to 90% of which are singletons. This CDR3 is built from 18 residues. The germline V gene encodes CDR1 MGHRA and CDR2 YSYEKL. The ends lost 0 bases at V and 2 bases at J; junction bases unmatched: 3. The rearrangement joins TRBV4-1 to TRBJ2-5, with 16 nucleotides matching TRBD2. What was sequenced was peripheral blood. The origin of this receptor is a human donor in a cohort sampled during active COVID-19. This CDR3 reads CASSQEGLAGGPQETQYF. In DNA, the CDR3 is TGCGCCAGCAGCCAAGAGGGACTAGCGGGAGGGCCTCAAGAGACCCAGTACTTC.